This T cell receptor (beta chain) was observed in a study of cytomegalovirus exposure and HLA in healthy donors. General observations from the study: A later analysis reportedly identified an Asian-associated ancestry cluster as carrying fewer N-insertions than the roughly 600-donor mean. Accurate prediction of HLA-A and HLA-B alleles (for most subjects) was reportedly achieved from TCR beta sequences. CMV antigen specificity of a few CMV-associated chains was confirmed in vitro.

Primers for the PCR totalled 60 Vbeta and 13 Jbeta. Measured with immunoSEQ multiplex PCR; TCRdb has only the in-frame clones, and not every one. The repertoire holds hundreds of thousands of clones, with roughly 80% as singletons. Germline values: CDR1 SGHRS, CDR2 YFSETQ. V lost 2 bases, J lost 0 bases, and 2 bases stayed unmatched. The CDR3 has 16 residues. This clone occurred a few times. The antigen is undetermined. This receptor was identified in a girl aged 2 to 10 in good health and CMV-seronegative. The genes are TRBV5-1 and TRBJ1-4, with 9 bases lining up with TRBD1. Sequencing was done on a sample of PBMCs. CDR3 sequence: CASSLQGAATNEKLFF. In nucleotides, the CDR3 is TGCGCCAGCAGCTTACAGGGGGCTGCAACTAATGAAAAACTGTTTTTT.